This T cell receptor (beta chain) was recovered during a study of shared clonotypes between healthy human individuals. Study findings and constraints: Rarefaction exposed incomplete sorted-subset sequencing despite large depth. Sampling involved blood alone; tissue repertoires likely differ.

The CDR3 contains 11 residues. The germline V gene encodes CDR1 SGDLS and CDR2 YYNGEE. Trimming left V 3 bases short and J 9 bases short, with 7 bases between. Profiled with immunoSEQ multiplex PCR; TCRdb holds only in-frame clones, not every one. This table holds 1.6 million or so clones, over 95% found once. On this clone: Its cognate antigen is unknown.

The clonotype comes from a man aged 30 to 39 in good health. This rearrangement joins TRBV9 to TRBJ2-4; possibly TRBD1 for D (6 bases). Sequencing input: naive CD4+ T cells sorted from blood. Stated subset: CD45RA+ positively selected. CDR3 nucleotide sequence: TGTGCCAGCAGCGGAGGGGGCATTCAGTACTTC. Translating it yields CASSGGGIQYF.